This T cell receptor (beta chain) was identified during a study of T cells after yellow fever vaccination. The V end was cut by 3 bases, the J end by 4 bases, with 11 bases between. The CDR3 consists of 14 residues. One entry per CDR3 protein, called by TCRdb with MiXCR from the 5' RACE reads. This sample has roughly 260,000 distinct CDR3 sequences, with approximately 13% found just once. The sequencing here drew on CD4+ T cells sorted from PBMCs, taken 45 days after the yellow fever booster vaccination. The rearrangement uses TRBV12-3 or TRBV12-4 and TRBJ2-3; D call uncertain. The source is a man aged 25-45 years who received the YFV17D yellow fever vaccine. CDR3 in amino acids: CASSFVTRPDTQYF. CDR3 nucleotide sequence: TGTGCCAGCAGTTTTGTCACCCGCCCAGATACGCAGTATTTT.